This TCR beta chain was sequenced during a study of PD-1 blockade in classical Hodgkin lymphoma. Note on this clone: Its antigen remains unidentified.

Profiling relied on immunoSEQ multiplex PCR, and the TCRdb table lists in-frame clones only, not all of them. The sample lists 89,000 or so clones, around 90% occurring once. The patients all showed relapse after autologous stem cell transplantation, while their brentuximab vedotin exposure varied. CDR3 length: 15 amino acids. The J segment lost 6 bases and the V segment lost 6 bases, leaving 4 bases of the junction unmatched. Germline V gives CDR1 MNHEY, CDR2 SMNVEV (reference sequence). General study findings and limits: Reported findings placed baseline TCR diversity lower in newly diagnosed patients (compared with healthy donors).

This material consisted of peripheral blood mononuclear cells (PBMCs), taken before the second cycle of nivolumab. The TCR comes from a human donor with classical Hodgkin lymphoma. The chain is built from TRBV27 and TRBJ2-1; 14 bases agree with TRBD2. The chain's CDR3 is CASSPGLAGANEQFF. CDR3 nucleotides: TGTGCCAGCAGCCCGGGACTAGCGGGAGCCAATGAGCAGTTCTTC.